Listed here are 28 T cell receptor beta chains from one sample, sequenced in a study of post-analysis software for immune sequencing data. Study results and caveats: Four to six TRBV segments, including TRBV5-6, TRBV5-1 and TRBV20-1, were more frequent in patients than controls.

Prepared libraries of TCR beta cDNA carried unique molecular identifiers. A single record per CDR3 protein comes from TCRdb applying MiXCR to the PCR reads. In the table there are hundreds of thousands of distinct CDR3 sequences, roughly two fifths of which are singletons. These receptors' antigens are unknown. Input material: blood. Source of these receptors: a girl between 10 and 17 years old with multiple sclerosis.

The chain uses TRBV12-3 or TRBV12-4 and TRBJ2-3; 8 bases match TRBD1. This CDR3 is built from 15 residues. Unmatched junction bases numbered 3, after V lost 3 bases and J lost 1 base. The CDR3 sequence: CASSFRGPGTDTQYF. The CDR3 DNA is TGTGCCAGCAGTTTCAGGGGGCCGGGCACAGATACGCAGTATTTT.

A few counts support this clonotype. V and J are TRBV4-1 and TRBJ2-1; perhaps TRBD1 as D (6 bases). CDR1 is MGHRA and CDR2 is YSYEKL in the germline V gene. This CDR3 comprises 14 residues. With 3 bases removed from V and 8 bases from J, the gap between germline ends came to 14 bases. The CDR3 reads CASSQIADSDEQFF. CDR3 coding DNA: TGCGCCAGCAGCCAGATCGCGGACAGCGATGAGCAGTTCTTC.

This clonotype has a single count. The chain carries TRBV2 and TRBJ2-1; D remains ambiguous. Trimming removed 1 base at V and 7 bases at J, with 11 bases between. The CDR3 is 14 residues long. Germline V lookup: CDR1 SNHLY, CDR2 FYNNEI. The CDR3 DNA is TGTGCCAGCAGTGAAGAGTCGGGTAGGAATGAGCAGTTCTTC. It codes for CASSEESGRNEQFF.

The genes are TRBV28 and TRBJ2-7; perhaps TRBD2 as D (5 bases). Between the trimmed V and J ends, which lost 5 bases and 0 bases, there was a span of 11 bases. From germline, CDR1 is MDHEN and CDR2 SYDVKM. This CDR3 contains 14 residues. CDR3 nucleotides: TGTGCCAGCAGTACTTGGACTGTCTCCTACGAGCAGTACTTC. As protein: CASSTWTVSYEQYF.

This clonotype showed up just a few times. The CDR3 loop is CSVGLAGSEQYF. CDR3 in DNA: TGCAGCGTTGGTCTAGCGGGGAGCGAGCAGTACTTC. This sequence joins TRBV29-1 and TRBJ2-4; 9 bases align to TRBD2. Judging by the DNA end, TRBJ2-7 fits better; the J call may be wrong. This CDR3 is 12 amino acids long. Germline V gene data show CDR1 as SQVTM and CDR2 as ANQGSEA.

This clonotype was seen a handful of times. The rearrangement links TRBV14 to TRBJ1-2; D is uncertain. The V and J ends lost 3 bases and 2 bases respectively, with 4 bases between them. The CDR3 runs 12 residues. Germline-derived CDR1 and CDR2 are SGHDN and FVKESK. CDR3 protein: CASSQQNYGYTF. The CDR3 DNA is TGTGCCAGCAGCCAGCAAAACTATGGCTACACCTTC.

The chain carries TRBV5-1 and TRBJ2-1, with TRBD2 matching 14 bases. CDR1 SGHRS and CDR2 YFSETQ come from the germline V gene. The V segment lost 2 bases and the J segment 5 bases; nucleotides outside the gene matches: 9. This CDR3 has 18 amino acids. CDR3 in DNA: TGCGCCAGCAGCTTTGCAGGGACTAGCGGGGGTTTCAACAATGAGCAGTTCTTC. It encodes CASSFAGTSGGFNNEQFF.

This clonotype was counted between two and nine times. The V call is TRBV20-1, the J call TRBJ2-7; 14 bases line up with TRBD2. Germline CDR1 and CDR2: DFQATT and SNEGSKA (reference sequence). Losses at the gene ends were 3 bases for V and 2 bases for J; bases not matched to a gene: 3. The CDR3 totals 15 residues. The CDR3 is CSARGLAGVPYEQYF. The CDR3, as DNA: TGCAGTGCTAGGGGACTAGCGGGAGTCCCCTACGAGCAGTACTTC.

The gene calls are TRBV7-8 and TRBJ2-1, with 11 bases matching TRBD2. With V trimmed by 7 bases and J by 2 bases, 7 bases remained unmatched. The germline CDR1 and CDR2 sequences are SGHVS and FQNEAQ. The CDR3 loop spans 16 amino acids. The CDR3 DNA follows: TGTGCCAGCACCGTGGGACTAGCGGACCCCTACAATGAGCAGTTCTTC. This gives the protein CASTVGLADPYNEQFF. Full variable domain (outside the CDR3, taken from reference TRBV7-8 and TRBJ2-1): GAGVSQSPRYKVAKRGQDVALRCDPISGHVSLFWYQQALGQGPEFLTYFQNEAQLDKSGLPSDRFFAERPEGSVSTLKIQRTQQEDSAVYLCASTVGLADPYNEQFFGPGTRLTVL.

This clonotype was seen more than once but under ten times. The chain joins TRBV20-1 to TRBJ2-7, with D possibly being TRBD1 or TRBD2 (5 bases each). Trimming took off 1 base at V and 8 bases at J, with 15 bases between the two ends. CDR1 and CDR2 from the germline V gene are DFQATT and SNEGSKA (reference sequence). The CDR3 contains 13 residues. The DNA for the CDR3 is TGCAGTGCTAGAGGTCCCGGGACGGATAAGCAGTACTTC. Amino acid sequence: CSARGPGTDKQYF.

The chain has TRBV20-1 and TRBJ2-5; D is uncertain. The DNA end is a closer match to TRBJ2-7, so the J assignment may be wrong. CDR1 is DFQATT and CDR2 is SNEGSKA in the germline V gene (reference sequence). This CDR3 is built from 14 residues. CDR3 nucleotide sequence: TGCAGTGCTACTGAAGGGTCAATACCGTACGAGCAGTACTTC. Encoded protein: CSATEGSIPYEQYF.

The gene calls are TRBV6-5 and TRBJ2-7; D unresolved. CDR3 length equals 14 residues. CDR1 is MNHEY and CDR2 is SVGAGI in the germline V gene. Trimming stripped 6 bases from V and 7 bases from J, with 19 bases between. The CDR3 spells CASRPGLSYNEQYF. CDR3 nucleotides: TGTGCCAGCAGGCCCGGGCTCTCCTACAATGAGCAGTACTTC.

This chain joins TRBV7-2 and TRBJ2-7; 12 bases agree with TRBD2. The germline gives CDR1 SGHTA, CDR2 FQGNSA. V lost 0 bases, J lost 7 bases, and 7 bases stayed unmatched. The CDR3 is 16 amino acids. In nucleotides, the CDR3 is TGTGCCAGCAGCTTAGCGTGGACTAGCGGGAACAATGAGCAGTACTTC. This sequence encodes CASSLAWTSGNNEQYF.

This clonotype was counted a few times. The CDR3 loop reads CASSLLRWGEGGYTF. CDR3 DNA sequence: TGTGCCAGCAGCTTACTCAGGTGGGGCGAGGGTGGCTACACCTTC. The rearrangement joins TRBV7-2 to TRBJ1-2, with a weak D call TRBD1 (5 bases). The CDR3 runs 15 residues. V was shortened by 2 bases and J by 7 bases, with 17 bases between the two germline ends. Germline CDR1 reads SGHTA; CDR2 reads FQGNSA.

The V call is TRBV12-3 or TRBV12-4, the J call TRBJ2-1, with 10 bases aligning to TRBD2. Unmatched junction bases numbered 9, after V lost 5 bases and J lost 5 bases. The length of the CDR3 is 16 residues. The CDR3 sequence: CASSPSSGSTDNEQFF. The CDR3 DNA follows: TGTGCCAGCAGTCCCTCTAGCGGGAGCACCGACAATGAGCAGTTCTTC.

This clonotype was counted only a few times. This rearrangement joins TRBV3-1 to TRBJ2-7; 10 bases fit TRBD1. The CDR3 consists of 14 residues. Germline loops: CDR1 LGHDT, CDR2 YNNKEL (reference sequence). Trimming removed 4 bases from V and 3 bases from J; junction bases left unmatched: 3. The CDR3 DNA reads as TGTGCCAGCAGCCGGGGGACAGGGGACTACGAGCAGTACTTC. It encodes CASSRGTGDYEQYF.

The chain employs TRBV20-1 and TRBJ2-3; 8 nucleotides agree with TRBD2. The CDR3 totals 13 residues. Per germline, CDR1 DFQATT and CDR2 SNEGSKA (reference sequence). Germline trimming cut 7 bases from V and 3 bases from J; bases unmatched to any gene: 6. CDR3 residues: CSVQRELTDTQYF. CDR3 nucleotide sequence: TGCAGTGTCCAGCGGGAGTTGACAGATACGCAGTATTTT.

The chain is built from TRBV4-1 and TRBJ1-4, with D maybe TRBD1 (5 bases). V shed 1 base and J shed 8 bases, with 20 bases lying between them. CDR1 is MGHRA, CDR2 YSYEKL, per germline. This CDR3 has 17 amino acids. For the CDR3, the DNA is TGCGCCAGCAGCCAAGCTAGGACACCCTTACTAGGGGAAAAACTGTTTTTT. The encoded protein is CASSQARTPLLGEKLFF.

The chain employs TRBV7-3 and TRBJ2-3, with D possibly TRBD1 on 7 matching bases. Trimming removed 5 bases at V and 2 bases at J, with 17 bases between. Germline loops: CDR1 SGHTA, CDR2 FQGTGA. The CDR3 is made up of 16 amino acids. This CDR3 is CASSPRGASVTDTQYF. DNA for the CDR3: TGTGCCAGCAGCCCCAGGGGGGCCTCGGTCACAGATACGCAGTATTTT.

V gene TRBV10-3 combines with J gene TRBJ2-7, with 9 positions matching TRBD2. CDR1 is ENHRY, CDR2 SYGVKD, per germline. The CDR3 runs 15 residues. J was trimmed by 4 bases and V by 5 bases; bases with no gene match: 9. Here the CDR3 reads CAISIVAGEGYEQYF. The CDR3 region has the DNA TGTGCCATCAGTATCGTAGCGGGAGAGGGGTACGAGCAGTACTTC.

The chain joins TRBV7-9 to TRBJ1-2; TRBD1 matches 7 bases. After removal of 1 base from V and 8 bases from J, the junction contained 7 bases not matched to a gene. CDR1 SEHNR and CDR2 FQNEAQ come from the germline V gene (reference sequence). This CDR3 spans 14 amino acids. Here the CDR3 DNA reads TGTGCCAGCAGCTTAGTACCGGGGACAGTCGGCTACACCTTC. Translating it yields CASSLVPGTVGYTF.

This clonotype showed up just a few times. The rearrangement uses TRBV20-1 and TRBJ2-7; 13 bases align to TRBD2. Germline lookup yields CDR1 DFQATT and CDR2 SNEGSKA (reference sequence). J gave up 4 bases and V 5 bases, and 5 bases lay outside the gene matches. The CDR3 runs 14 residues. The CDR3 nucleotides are TGCAGTGCTCCTGGGACTAGCGGGACTTACGAGCAGTACTTC. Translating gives CSAPGTSGTYEQYF.

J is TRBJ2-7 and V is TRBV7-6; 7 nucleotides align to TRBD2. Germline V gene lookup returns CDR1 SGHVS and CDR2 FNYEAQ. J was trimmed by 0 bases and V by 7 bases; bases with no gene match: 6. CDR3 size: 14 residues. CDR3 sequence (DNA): TGTGCCAGCACCCCGCGGGGGAGCTCCTACGAGCAGTACTTC. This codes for CASTPRGSSYEQYF. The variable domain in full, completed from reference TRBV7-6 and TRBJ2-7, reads GAGVSQSPRYKVTKRGQDVALRCDPISGHVSLYWYRQALGQGPEFLTYFNYEAQQDKSGLPNDRFSAERPEGSISTLTIQRTEQRDSAMYRCASTPRGSSYEQYFGPGTRLTVT.

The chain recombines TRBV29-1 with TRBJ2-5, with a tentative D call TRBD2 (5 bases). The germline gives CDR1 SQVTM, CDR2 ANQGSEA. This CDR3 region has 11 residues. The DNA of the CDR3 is TGCAGTGTACCAAGCGGAGAGACCCAGTACTTC. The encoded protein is CSVPSGETQYF. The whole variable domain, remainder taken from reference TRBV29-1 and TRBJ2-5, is SAVISQKPSRDICQRGTSLTIQCQVDSQVTMMFWYRQQPGQSLTLIATANQGSEATYESGFVIDKFPISRPNLTFSTLTVSNMSPEDSSIYLCSVPSGETQYFGPGTRLLVL.

The DNA for the CDR3 is TGCGCCAGCAGCTTGTCGGGGGTTGGCAATCAGCCCCAGCATTTT. The encoded protein is CASSLSGVGNQPQHF. J is TRBJ1-5 and V is TRBV5-1; perhaps TRBD1 as D (5 bases). V dropped 1 base and J dropped 2 bases, with 10 bases sitting between them. The CDR3 contains 15 residues. Germline V CDR1 and CDR2: SGHRS, YFSETQ. Full variable domain (remainder filled in from reference TRBV5-1 and TRBJ1-5): KAGVTQTPRYLIKTRGQQVTLSCSPISGHRSVSWYQQTPGQGLQFLFEYFSETQRNKGNFPGRFSGRQFSNSRSEMNVSTLELGDSALYLCASSLSGVGNQPQHFGDGTRLSIL.

As DNA, the CDR3 is TGCGCCAGCAGACCGACAGGGAAGGAGGCCCAGTACTTC. Translating gives CASRPTGKEAQYF. This rearrangement joins TRBV5-1 to TRBJ2-5; TRBD1 aligns across 7 bases. The germline gives CDR1 SGHRS, CDR2 YFSETQ. The length of the CDR3 is 13 residues. The junction had 10 bases not matched to a gene; V was cut back by 5 bases and J by 9 bases.

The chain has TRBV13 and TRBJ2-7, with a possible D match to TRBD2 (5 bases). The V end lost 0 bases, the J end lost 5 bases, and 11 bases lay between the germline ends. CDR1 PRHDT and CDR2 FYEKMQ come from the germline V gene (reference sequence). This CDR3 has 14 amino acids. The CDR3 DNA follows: TGTGCCAGCAGCTTAGGGGAGGAGTCCCACGAGCAGTACTTC. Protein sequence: CASSLGEESHEQYF.

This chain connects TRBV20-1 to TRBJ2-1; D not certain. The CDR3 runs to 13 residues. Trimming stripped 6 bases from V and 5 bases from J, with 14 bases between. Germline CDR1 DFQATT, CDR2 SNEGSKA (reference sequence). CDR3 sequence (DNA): TGCAGTGCGAGTAACAGAGAGAACAATGAGCAGTTCTTC. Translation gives CSASNRENNEQFF.